This T cell receptor (beta chain) was captured in a study of T cell repertoires in cytomegalovirus infection. About the study: Use of recently identified HLA-C-restricted and well-studied HLA-B-restricted CMV epitopes was part of the study. Public TCR beta signatures provided an indication of both CMV infection and a matching HLA type. Study-wide points: In two of eight donors, the top clonotype was HLA-C-restricted CMV-specific.

As for this clonotype: Its specificity is not known.

TCRdb re-called the reads through MiXCR, storing one row per CDR3 protein. The sample lists around 100,000 distinct CDR3 sequences; roughly 39% were seen once. Germline CDR1 and CDR2: LGHDT and YNNKEL (reference sequence). V lost 1 base and J 8 bases, leaving 15 bases between the germline ends. CDR3 length: 16 residues. The sequencing here drew on CD8+ T cells from cultured PBMCs, taken from culture after CMV antigen stimulation. This sequence was found in a human donor in good health (CMV status not recorded). Some clones in this sample may be carry-over from other donors' samples. The chain carries TRBV3-1 and TRBJ1-6; tentative D call: TRBD1 (6 bases). For the CDR3, the DNA is TGTGCCAGCAGCCAAGTATGGGGGCAGGGTCATTCACCCCTCCACTTT. This translates into CASSQVWGQGHSPLHF.